Listed below are T cell receptor beta chains from one sample, sequenced in a study of OX40 agonist ivuxolimab in advanced cancers. Here immunoSEQ multiplex PCR was the method, and the copy in TCRdb shows in-frame clones only, minus some. Found here are 6,400 or so clones, about three quarters of them singletons; the top ten hold 20% to 25%. The sample was CD4+ or CD8+ T cells sorted from blood, taken in a trial of the OX40 agonist ivuxolimab. The receptors come from an adult with an advanced solid tumor such as melanoma, head and neck, liver or kidney cancer. Both conserved end residues are part of each CDR3. A D gene is named only where the DNA matches it firmly. The size field is filled for only some rows; it gives once, few, many or a size class.

clone_size	d_call	v_call	j_call	cdr3_nt	cdr3_aa
few	.	TRBV29-1	TRBJ1-2	TGCAGCGTTGAGCTGGACACTCATGGCTACACCTTC	CSVELDTHGYTF
once	.	TRBV5-6	TRBJ2-7	TGTGCCAGCAGCCCGAGTAGTTCCTACGAGCAGTACTTC	CASSPSSSYEQYF
medium-sized	.	TRBV27	TRBJ2-2	TGTGCCAGCAGGGAGGGTTTTCCGGACACCGGGGAGCTGTTTTTT	CASREGFPDTGELFF
.	.	TRBV6-6	TRBJ2-7	TGTGCCAGCAGTTACGCAGGGGCTTACGAGCAGTACTTC	CASSYAGAYEQYF
.	TRBD1	TRBV7-6	TRBJ1-4	TGTGCCAGCAGCTCCGGACAGGGCCCGAGGGAAAAACTGTTTTTT	CASSSGQGPREKLFF
few	.	TRBV6-5	TRBJ1-1	TGTGCCAGCAGTCCGGGCAACACTGAAGCTTTCTTT	CASSPGNTEAFF
.	.	TRBV4-1	TRBJ1-4	TGCGCCAGCAGTTACCGGGACACTATGTCCGCAACTAATGAAAAACTGTTTTTT	CASSYRDTMSATNEKLFF
.	.	TRBV7-9	TRBJ1-1	TGTGCCAGCAGCCCCTTGCTCGGGGGTAGGCCTGAAGCTTTCTTT	CASSPLLGGRPEAFF
.	TRBD1	TRBV5-6	TRBJ1-2	TGTGCCAGCAGTTCCGGGACAGGAGTCTATGGCTACACCTTC	CASSSGTGVYGYTF
.	.	TRBV6-1	TRBJ2-1	TGTGCCAGTATCCGGTGGAATGAGCAGTTCTTC	CASIRWNEQFF
.	TRBD1	TRBV11-3	TRBJ2-5	TGTGCCAGCAGCGCGGGGACAGGGGGAAAGACCCAGTACTTC	CASSAGTGGKTQYF
.	.	TRBV6-9	TRBJ1-1	TGTGCCAGTTCGCCCGGAGGACAGCCACCGGCGGCTGAAGCTTTCTTT	CASSPGGQPPAAEAFF
.	.	TRBV27	TRBJ1-5	TGTGCCACGAGTAAGGCCATCGGGGCAGAAAATAGCAATCAGCCCCAGCATTTT	CATSKAIGAENSNQPQHF
.	TRBD2	TRBV7-6	TRBJ2-3	TGTGCCAGCAGCTTATCCAGCGGGAGGGCAGATACGCAGTATTTT	CASSLSSGRADTQYF
few	.	TRBV19	TRBJ2-1	TGTGCCAGTAGTGGCCTCTCGGGGGAGCAGTTCTTC	CASSGLSGEQFF